This T cell receptor beta chain was identified in a study of blood T cell repertoires in COVID-19. How the authors handled the data: Amplification of reference gene primers was used by the study to estimate nucleated cell counts. Repertoires were generated with immunoSEQ multiplex PCR, while TCRdb's copy carries only in-frame clones and drops some. V, J and clone size reflect that table, while D and trimming were determined from the DNA. The table lists around 250,000 clones, 82% of them singletons. The CDR3 covers 15 residues. Looked up from germline, CDR1 is LNHDA and CDR2 is SQIVND (reference sequence). The V and J ends lost 5 bases and 8 bases, in that order; junction bases with no gene match: 6.

This sequence originates from a woman between 18 and 30 years old with acute or convalescent COVID-19. Source material: peripheral blood. This chain uses TRBV19 with TRBJ2-1, with 13 bases that match TRBD2. CDR3 sequence (DNA): TGTGCCAGTAGTCCCGGGACTAGCGGGATCGATGAGCAGTTCTTC. The encoded protein is CASSPGTSGIDEQFF.